Presented here are 17 T cell receptor beta chains from one specimen sequenced in a study of T cells after yellow fever vaccination (dated by TCRdb to the late 2010s). The method was 5' RACE. Sequencing was carried out with an Illumina HiSeq 2500. The public reads were quality trimmed at Q25 with fastp and then assembled into clones with MiXCR by TCRdb, keeping productive beta chains. Identical CDR3 proteins give one entry, which carries the most common genes and DNA. The sample data list over 150,000 distinct CDR3 sequences, and about 7% of these were observed just once. Jointly, the top ten make up 2.5% to 3% of the sample. This specimen's treatment or condition label, interpreted: live attenuated yellow fever vaccine strain. The material sequenced was CD4+ T cells sorted from PBMCs, taken 4 to 6 days after the first yellow fever vaccination. The receptors shown here come from a man aged 18 to 29 who received the YFV17D yellow fever vaccine.

This chain connects TRBV7-2 to TRBJ1-2; D may be TRBD1 (5 bases). CDR3 size: 16 residues. V was clipped by 6 bases and J by 1 base, with 18 bases between them. The germline V gene has CDR1 SGHTA and CDR2 FQGNSA. CDR3 loop: CASSPVGTGINYGYTF. The CDR3 nucleotides read TGTGCCAGCAGTCCCGTGGGGACTGGTATTAACTATGGCTACACCTTC.

This clonotype was observed many times. The chain couples TRBV5-1 to TRBJ2-3; 9 bases map to TRBD1. The trim removed 4 bases at V and 0 bases at J, leaving 3 bases unmatched. Germline values: CDR1 SGHRS, CDR2 YFSETQ. This CDR3 comprises 15 residues. CDR3 residues: CASSTGTGSTDTQYF. DNA of the CDR3: TGCGCCAGCAGCACAGGGACAGGGAGCACAGATACGCAGTATTTT.

The V and J genes are TRBV24-1 and TRBJ1-2; the D gene is possibly TRBD1 (5 bases). Germline CDR1 KGHDR, CDR2 SFDVKD. The CDR3 extends over 12 amino acids. V was cut by 5 bases and J by 6 bases, with 9 bases left in between. The CDR3 bases are TGTGCCACCAGTGGAGACAGAAATGGCTACACCTTC. Residues: CATSGDRNGYTF.

This clonotype was observed many times. The chain combines TRBV6-5 with TRBJ1-5, with D maybe TRBD1 (5 bases). Trimming took off 0 bases at V and 4 bases at J, with 7 bases between the two ends. The CDR3 runs to 14 residues. Germline V lookup: CDR1 MNHEY, CDR2 SVGAGI. The CDR3, as DNA: TGTGCCAGCAGTTACTCTGGGGGGAATCAGCCCCAGCATTTT. This translates into CASSYSGGNQPQHF.

This clonotype was counted only a few times. The V and J genes are TRBV7-9 and TRBJ1-6; TRBD1 matches at 7 bases. Per germline, CDR1 SEHNR and CDR2 FQNEAQ (reference sequence). V dropped 6 bases and J dropped 10; count of bases not matched to a gene: 15. This CDR3 has 16 amino acids. The CDR3 DNA sequence: TGTGCCAGCAGGTCCAGGGTCGGGACAGAAGAATCACCCCTCCACTTT. This translates into CASRSRVGTEESPLHF.

The chain joins TRBV20-1 to TRBJ2-1; 12 bases agree with TRBD2. Germline CDR1 DFQATT, CDR2 SNEGSKA (reference sequence). The CDR3 is 15 amino acids. V shed 0 bases and J 6 bases; nucleotides not matched to a gene: 3. The CDR3 DNA reads TGCAGTGCTAGAGACCCACTAGCGGGGGGCAATGAGCAGTTCTTC. Encoded protein: CSARDPLAGGNEQFF.

Remarks on this clonotype: A read error may be the cause here, since a much bigger clone is one base away. This chain uses TRBV20-1 with TRBJ1-5, with D uncertain. CDR1 is DFQATT and CDR2 is SNEGSKA in the germline V gene (reference sequence). The CDR3 sequence is 14 residues long. Trimming took off 0 bases at V and 7 bases at J, with 13 bases between the two ends. Written as DNA, the CDR3 is TGCAGTGCTAGAGACCTCCGGGTAGAGCAGCCCCAGCATTTT. This codes for CSARDLRVEQPQHF.

This clonotype was detected many times. The V and J genes are TRBV20-1 and TRBJ2-7; 10 nucleotides line up with TRBD1. The CDR3 loop spans 13 amino acids. The V gene end was trimmed by 5 bases and the J gene end by 2 bases; junction bases not matched to a gene: 3. The germline V gene encodes CDR1 DFQATT and CDR2 SNEGSKA (reference sequence). CDR3 DNA: TGCAGTGCTGGGGACAGGGGTACCTACGAGCAGTACTTC. This gives the protein CSAGDRGTYEQYF.

This clonotype came up a few times. The chain employs TRBV5-5 and TRBJ2-7; D call uncertain. This CDR3 is built from 14 residues. Germline CDR1 SGHKS, CDR2 YYEKEE (reference sequence). Trimming removed 1 base from V and 4 bases from J, with 12 bases in between. CDR3 nucleotides: TGTGCCAGCAGCTTGTCGGGTGTTTCTTACGAGCAGTACTTC. As protein: CASSLSGVSYEQYF.

This clonotype showed up many times. This rearrangement joins TRBV7-6 to TRBJ2-1, with D possibly being TRBD1 or TRBD2 (5 bases each). The CDR3 runs 16 residues. Trimming removed 5 bases from V and 7 bases from J, with 21 bases in between. The V gene's germline CDR1 is SGHVS and CDR2 FNYEAQ. The DNA of the CDR3 is TGTGCCAGCAGCGTACTAGGTAGTATCAAGGGGAATGAGCAGTTCTTC. As protein: CASSVLGSIKGNEQFF.

This clonotype appeared many times. This chain uses TRBV5-6 with TRBJ2-7, with 11 bases that match TRBD1. CDR1 SGHDT and CDR2 YYEEEE come from the germline V gene. The V segment lost 3 bases and the J segment 4 bases; nucleotides outside the gene matches: 3. The CDR3 has 14 amino acids. CDR3 sequence: CASSWGQGVYEQYV. The CDR3 nucleotides are TGTGCCAGCAGCTGGGGACAGGGGGTATACGAGCAGTACGTC.

This clonotype was seen ten or more times. The chain carries TRBV7-6 and TRBJ1-6; 7 positions match TRBD1. The CDR3 totals 13 residues. Germline V lookup: CDR1 SGHVS, CDR2 FNYEAQ. J lost 8 bases, V lost 5 bases, and 3 bases had no gene match. The CDR3 nucleotides are TGTGCCAGCAGCCAACAGGGGCATTCACCCCTCCACTTT. It codes for CASSQQGHSPLHF.

This clonotype was seen ten or more times. The rearrangement uses TRBV15 and TRBJ2-1; 7 nucleotides agree with TRBD2. CDR1 is LNHNV, CDR2 YYDKDF, per germline (reference sequence). The CDR3 extends over 14 amino acids. J was trimmed by 6 bases and V by 0 bases; bases with no gene match: 2. CDR3 DNA sequence: TGTGCCACCAGCAGAGATAGGACTAGCAATGAGCAGTTCTTC. Translated, it gives CATSRDRTSNEQFF.

This clonotype was observed a few times. The chain joins TRBV20-1 to TRBJ1-1; no definite D call. Germline V gene data show CDR1 as DFQATT and CDR2 as SNEGSKA (reference sequence). This CDR3 spans 11 amino acids. The CDR3 DNA follows: TGCATCTCCAGGATGAACACTGAAGCTTTCTTT. It specifies CISRMNTEAFF.

This clonotype has ten or more counts. The gene calls are TRBV4-1 and TRBJ1-2; D call uncertain. The CDR3 loop spans 17 amino acids. CDR1 is MGHRA and CDR2 is YSYEKL in the germline V gene. V was pared by 1 base and J by 6 bases, with 21 bases between. CDR3 DNA: TGCGCCAGCAGCCAAGTAGATATGGGGTTCGCCGACGATGGCTACACCTTC. This codes for CASSQVDMGFADDGYTF.

This clonotype came up many times. The J gene is TRBJ2-2, the V gene TRBV7-8; 9 positions agree with TRBD1. Germline V CDR1 and CDR2: SGHVS, FQNEAQ. CDR3 length: 16 amino acids. The V and J ends lost 0 bases and 3 bases, in that order; junction bases with no gene match: 2. CDR3 in amino acids: CASSLAGTGYTGELFF. The DNA for the CDR3 is TGTGCCAGCAGCTTAGCCGGGACAGGGTACACCGGGGAGCTGTTTTTT.

A few counts support this clonotype. The chain uses TRBV5-5 and TRBJ1-4; D is possibly TRBD1 (5 bases). V shed 6 bases and J shed 5 bases, with 17 bases lying between them. The germline CDR1 and CDR2 sequences are SGHKS and YYEKEE (reference sequence). The CDR3 consists of 15 residues. The CDR3 coding sequence is TGTGCCAGCACCACCCACCTGGGGGAGAATGAAAAACTGTTTTTT. Protein: CASTTHLGENEKLFF.